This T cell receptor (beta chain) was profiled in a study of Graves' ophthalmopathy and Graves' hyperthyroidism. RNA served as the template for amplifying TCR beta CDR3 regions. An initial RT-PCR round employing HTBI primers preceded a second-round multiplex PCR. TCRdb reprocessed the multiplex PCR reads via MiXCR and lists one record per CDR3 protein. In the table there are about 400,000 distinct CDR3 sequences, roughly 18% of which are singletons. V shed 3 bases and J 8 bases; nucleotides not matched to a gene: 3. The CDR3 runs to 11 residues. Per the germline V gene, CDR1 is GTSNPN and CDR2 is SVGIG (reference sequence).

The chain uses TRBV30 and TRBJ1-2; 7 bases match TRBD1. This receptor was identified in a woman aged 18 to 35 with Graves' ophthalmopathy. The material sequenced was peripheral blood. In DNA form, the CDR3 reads TGTGCCTGGAGCACAGGGGACGGCTACACCTTC. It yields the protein CAWSTGDGYTF.